This T cell receptor beta chain was recorded in a study of blood T cell repertoires in COVID-19. Whole-study context: T cells, B-cell-depleted T cells, or PBMCs supplied cDNA or gDNA.

Enrolled during active infection, Seattle patients were then followed longitudinally. The CDR3 has 17 amino acids. Germline V gene data show CDR1 as LGHDT and CDR2 as YNNKEL (reference sequence). Deletions cut 1 base from V and 4 bases from J, with 19 bases between. Original analysis: Counts of nucleated cells, estimated from reference gene primer amplification, were obtained. Profiling relied on immunoSEQ multiplex PCR, and the TCRdb table lists in-frame clones only, not all of them. The V and J calls and clone size were taken over from that table, and D and trimming were inferred from the DNA. The sample carries over 200,000 clones, less than 85% recorded once.

V is TRBV3-1 (or the pseudogene TRBV3-2) and J is TRBJ2-5, with TRBD2 as a possible D gene (7 bases). Sequenced input: peripheral blood. The sequence was obtained from an elderly woman with COVID-19, enrolled during active disease. The CDR3 region is CASSQGFGGLMGETQYF. CDR3 nucleotides: TGTGCCAGCAGCCAAGGTTTCGGGGGGCTGATGGGAGAGACCCAGTACTTC.